A single T cell receptor (beta chain) is shown here with its context. Its specificity is unknown. PCR primers comprised 60 Vbeta and 13 Jbeta primers. TCRdb's copy holds only in-frame clones and misses some; the assay was immunoSEQ multiplex PCR. This table holds 50,000 or so clones. The sample comes from a study of cytomegalovirus exposure and HLA in healthy donors. The study, taken as a whole, reports: Beyond CMV serostatus, there was no information to go on about immune exposure. An apparent linkage of common viral pathogens to several of the most significant clusters emerged in a later analysis.

The V gene's germline CDR1 is SGHTA and CDR2 FQGNSA. The ends were cut back, 5 bases at V and 2 bases at J, with 13 bases in the middle. The CDR3 has 14 amino acids. The chain recombines TRBV7-2 with TRBJ2-7, with a weak D call TRBD1 (5 bases). The sequenced material came from PBMCs. This TCR came from a woman aged 60-75 years in good health and CMV-seropositive. CDR3 in DNA: TGTGCCAGCAGCGCCTCTGGGGCCGCCTACGAGCAGTACTTC. This encodes CASSASGAAYEQYF.